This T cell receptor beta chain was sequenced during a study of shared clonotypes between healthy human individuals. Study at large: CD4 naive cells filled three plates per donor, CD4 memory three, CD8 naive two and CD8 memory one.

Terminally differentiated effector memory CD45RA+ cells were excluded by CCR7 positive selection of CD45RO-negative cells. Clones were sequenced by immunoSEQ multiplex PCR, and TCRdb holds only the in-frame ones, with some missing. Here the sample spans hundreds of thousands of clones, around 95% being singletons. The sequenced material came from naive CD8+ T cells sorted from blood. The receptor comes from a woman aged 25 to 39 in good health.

DNA of the CDR3: TGTGCCAGCAGCGTAGGTGGCGGGATGAAAAACGAGCAGTACTTC. Translation gives CASSVGGGMKNEQYF. The chain employs TRBV9 and TRBJ2-7, with a weak D call TRBD2 (6 bases). This CDR3 comprises 15 residues. V was cut by 0 bases and J by 5 bases, with 15 bases left in between. The V gene's germline CDR1 is SGDLS and CDR2 YYNGEE.